The next 22 T cell receptor beta chains were all read from a single sample in a study of identical twins. Using its own MiXCR run on the 5' RACE reads, TCRdb lists one record per CDR3 protein. Of 230,000 or so distinct CDR3 sequences listed, around 8% are singletons. This sample also appeared in a second study, on yellow fever vaccine responses in identical twins.

The sequencing input was CD8+ T cells sorted from blood. These receptors were taken from a woman aged 18-29 years in good health.

This rearrangement joins TRBV7-9 to TRBJ2-1; 9 bases align to TRBD2. In germline, CDR1 is SEHNR, CDR2 FQNEAQ (reference sequence). This CDR3 is 14 amino acids long. V gave up 1 base and J gave up 9 bases; unmatched junction bases: 4. The CDR3 region is CASSLVPAGGEQFF. The DNA of the CDR3 is TGTGCCAGCAGCTTAGTTCCAGCGGGGGGTGAGCAGTTCTTC.

This clonotype was recorded at least ten times. This chain connects TRBV20-1 to TRBJ2-7, with 7 bases that match TRBD1. Germline trimming cut 4 bases from V and 0 bases from J; bases unmatched to any gene: 3. Germline loops: CDR1 DFQATT, CDR2 SNEGSKA (reference sequence). The CDR3 has 13 amino acids. The CDR3 loop reads CSATRQGSYEQYF. In nucleotides, the CDR3 is TGCAGTGCTACGCGACAGGGCTCCTACGAGCAGTACTTC.

The V call is TRBV27, the J call TRBJ2-1, with 9 bases lining up with TRBD1. Germline V CDR1 and CDR2: MNHEY, SMNVEV (reference sequence). Trimming cost V 6 bases and J 8 bases; bases outside gene matches: 11. The CDR3 is made up of 15 amino acids. The CDR3: CASSSGTGSSDEQFF. CDR3 DNA sequence: TGTGCCAGCAGCTCCGGGACAGGGAGTTCGGATGAGCAGTTCTTC.

The rearrangement uses TRBV5-5 and TRBJ1-2, with D tentatively TRBD1 (6 bases). This CDR3 contains 15 residues. The V gene's germline CDR1 is SGHKS and CDR2 YYEKEE (reference sequence). Trimming pared 2 bases from V and 3 bases from J, leaving 14 bases between. CDR3 sequence reads: CASSFQGTRDYGYTF. In DNA form, the CDR3 reads TGTGCCAGCAGCTTTCAGGGGACCCGGGACTATGGCTACACCTTC.

This clonotype was recorded a few times. The genes are TRBV9 and TRBJ2-3; 7 nucleotides align to TRBD1. The V segment lost 4 bases and the J segment 3 bases; nucleotides outside the gene matches: 5. The length of the CDR3 is 14 residues. Per the germline V gene, CDR1 is SGDLS and CDR2 is YYNGEE. CDR3 nucleotides: TGTGCCAGCAGCCCTCTACAGGGGACAGATACGCAGTATTTT. Residues: CASSPLQGTDTQYF.

This clonotype was detected only a few times. The chain combines TRBV20-1 with TRBJ2-1; 9 bases line up with TRBD2. The CDR3 runs to 17 residues. Germline CDR1 is DFQATT and CDR2 is SNEGSKA (reference sequence). V lost 0 bases and J lost 2; bases outside the gene matches: 8. CDR3 in DNA: TGCAGTGCTAGAGATCTGGCGGGAGGGCACACCTACAATGAGCAGTTCTTC. Translated: CSARDLAGGHTYNEQFF.

For the CDR3, the DNA is TGTGCCAGCAGCTCAGCACAGGGCTCTGGGGCCAACGTCCTGACTTTC. Translating gives CASSSAQGSGANVLTF. The J gene is TRBJ2-6, the V gene TRBV7-9; TRBD1 is a possible D gene (6 bases). V lost 4 bases and J 0 bases, leaving 10 bases between the germline ends. Per the germline V gene, CDR1 is SEHNR and CDR2 is FQNEAQ (reference sequence). The CDR3 runs to 16 residues.

The sample holds many counts of this clonotype. The chain has TRBV2 and TRBJ2-1, with TRBD1 matching over 10 bases. The germline V gene encodes CDR1 SNHLY and CDR2 FYNNEI. V lost 8 bases, J lost 7 bases, and 8 bases stayed unmatched. The CDR3 consists of 14 residues. As DNA, the CDR3 is TGTGCCAGCGGCCCCGGGACAGGGGAAAATGAGCAGTTCTTC. Its protein product is CASGPGTGENEQFF.

This clonotype was seen ten or more times. The rearrangement joins TRBV29-1 to TRBJ2-5; 7 bases are a match to TRBD1. From germline, CDR1 is SQVTM and CDR2 ANQGSEA. The CDR3 contains 14 residues. The J segment lost 3 bases and the V segment lost 6 bases, leaving 10 bases of the junction unmatched. The CDR3 nucleotides are TGCAGCGTAACCGGGACAGACATAAAAGAGACCCAGTACTTC. Protein product: CSVTGTDIKETQYF.

This clonotype turned up a few times. This sequence joins TRBV7-9 and TRBJ1-2; D is ambiguous. This CDR3 has 14 residues. Germline V gives CDR1 SEHNR, CDR2 FQNEAQ (reference sequence). Trimming took off 0 bases at V and 6 bases at J, with 11 bases between the two ends. Here the CDR3 reads CASSLAPVADGYTF. As DNA, the CDR3 is TGTGCCAGCAGCTTAGCCCCCGTTGCGGATGGCTACACCTTC. The entire variable domain, with the rest obtained from reference TRBV7-9 and TRBJ1-2, is as follows: DTGVSQNPRHKITKRGQNVTFRCDPISEHNRLYWYRQTLGQGPEFLTYFQNEAQLEKSRLLSDRFSAERPKGSFSTLEIQRTEQGDSAMYLCASSLAPVADGYTFGSGTRLTVV.

This clonotype was seen ten or more times. The chain carries TRBV29-1 and TRBJ1-1, with 9 nucleotides matching TRBD1. The J segment lost 1 base and the V segment lost 7 bases, leaving 7 bases of the junction unmatched. Germline V lookup: CDR1 SQVTM, CDR2 ANQGSEA. The CDR3 length is 14 residues. CDR3 sequence: CSALPGQGNTEAFF. The CDR3 DNA reads as TGCAGCGCCCTACCGGGACAGGGGAACACTGAAGCTTTCTTT.

This clonotype occurred a few times. CDR3: CSARDLFTDTQYF. The DNA of the CDR3 is TGCAGTGCTAGAGATCTCTTCACAGATACGCAGTATTTT. V gene TRBV20-1 combines with J gene TRBJ2-3, with no clear D. V lost 0 bases to trimming and J lost 2 bases, with 6 bases between them. Germline values: CDR1 DFQATT, CDR2 SNEGSKA (reference sequence). The CDR3 loop spans 13 amino acids.

This clonotype appeared many times. This sequence joins TRBV10-3 and TRBJ2-7; TRBD2 aligns across 7 bases. CDR3 length: 13 residues. The V and J ends lost 11 bases and 0 bases, in that order; junction bases with no gene match: 7. Germline values: CDR1 ENHRY, CDR2 SYGVKD. The CDR3 region is CAADGGSSYEQYF. For the CDR3, the DNA is TGTGCCGCTGACGGGGGGAGCTCCTACGAGCAGTACTTC.

Many counts were recorded for this clonotype. The V and J genes are TRBV7-9 and TRBJ2-3, with D unclear. Deletions cut 1 base from V and 4 bases from J, with 3 bases between. The CDR3 has 12 amino acids. Per the germline V gene, CDR1 is SEHNR and CDR2 is FQNEAQ (reference sequence). CDR3 nucleotides: TGTGCCAGCAGCTTAGAGGCAGATACGCAGTATTTT. Protein product: CASSLEADTQYF.

The rearrangement joins TRBV6-4 to TRBJ2-2; unclear D gene. V shed 6 bases and J shed 8 bases, with 16 bases lying between them. Germline-derived CDR1 and CDR2 are MRHNA and SNTAGT. The CDR3 is 14 amino acids. The CDR3 DNA follows: TGTGCCAGCAGCGCCATGGGCCCGGCAGGGGAGCTGTTTTTT. Protein sequence: CASSAMGPAGELFF.

This clonotype was counted only a few times. V is TRBV13 and J is TRBJ2-7; the D gene is possibly TRBD2 (5 bases). The CDR3 is 13 amino acids. Trimming took 3 bases from V and 5 from J, leaving 11 bases between them. Germline V gives CDR1 PRHDT, CDR2 FYEKMQ (reference sequence). This CDR3 reads CASSLLAGNEQYF. In DNA, the CDR3 is TGTGCCAGCAGCTTGCTGGCCGGGAACGAGCAGTACTTC.

This clonotype has more than one count but fewer than ten. This chain joins TRBV9 and TRBJ1-4; weak D call: TRBD1 (6 bases). This CDR3 spans 15 amino acids. V dropped 3 bases and J dropped 7 bases, with 16 bases sitting between them. CDR1 and CDR2 from the germline V gene are SGDLS and YYNGEE. CDR3 sequence (DNA): TGTGCCAGCAGCGCGGGGGCTGGGATTGGTGAAAAACTGTTTTTT. Translated: CASSAGAGIGEKLFF.

In its sample, this clonotype was seen a few times. The chain recombines TRBV4-3 with TRBJ2-1; 7 positions match TRBD2. The CDR3 runs 15 residues. The germline V gene encodes CDR1 LGHNA and CDR2 YSLEER. After removal of 4 bases from V and 7 bases from J, the junction contained 10 bases not matched to a gene. CDR3 loop: CASSPGGTEFNEQFF. The CDR3 region has the DNA TGCGCCAGCAGCCCGGGGGGAACGGAGTTTAATGAGCAGTTCTTC.

This clonotype showed up many times. The V gene is TRBV7-8, the J gene TRBJ1-1, with D perhaps TRBD1 (5 bases). V gave up 1 base and J gave up 0 bases, with 15 bases separating them. In germline, CDR1 is SGHVS, CDR2 FQNEAQ. This CDR3 has 17 residues. The CDR3 region is CASSLVQGDGVNTEAFF. The CDR3 DNA is TGTGCCAGCAGCTTAGTCCAGGGCGACGGGGTGAACACTGAAGCTTTCTTT.

This clonotype was counted only a few times. This chain connects TRBV7-2 to TRBJ2-7; D is unclear. Germline CDR1 SGHTA, CDR2 FQGNSA. Trimming pared 1 base from V and 3 bases from J, leaving 13 bases between. The CDR3 has 15 residues. Written as DNA, the CDR3 is TGTGCCAGCAGCTTAGAGCTAGGGATTGTCTACGAGCAGTACTTC. Translation gives CASSLELGIVYEQYF.

The chain carries TRBV6-5 and TRBJ2-7; a possible D gene is TRBD2 (5 bases). This CDR3 region has 17 residues. CDR1 and CDR2 (germline): MNHEY, SVGAGI. With 2 bases removed from V and 2 bases from J, the gap between germline ends came to 19 bases. The CDR3 sequence is CASSYPFRKGVPYEQYF. CDR3 bases: TGTGCCAGCAGTTACCCCTTCCGCAAGGGAGTACCCTACGAGCAGTACTTC.

This clonotype was observed many times. The chain combines TRBV7-2 with TRBJ2-1; D is possibly TRBD2 (5 bases). The CDR3 is 16 residues long. The germline CDR1 and CDR2 sequences are SGHTA and FQGNSA. Trimming left V 4 bases short and J 0 bases short, with 13 bases between. This chain's CDR3 is CASSSPPGSSYNEQFF. The CDR3 nucleotides are TGTGCCAGCAGCTCCCCACCTGGGAGCTCCTACAATGAGCAGTTCTTC.